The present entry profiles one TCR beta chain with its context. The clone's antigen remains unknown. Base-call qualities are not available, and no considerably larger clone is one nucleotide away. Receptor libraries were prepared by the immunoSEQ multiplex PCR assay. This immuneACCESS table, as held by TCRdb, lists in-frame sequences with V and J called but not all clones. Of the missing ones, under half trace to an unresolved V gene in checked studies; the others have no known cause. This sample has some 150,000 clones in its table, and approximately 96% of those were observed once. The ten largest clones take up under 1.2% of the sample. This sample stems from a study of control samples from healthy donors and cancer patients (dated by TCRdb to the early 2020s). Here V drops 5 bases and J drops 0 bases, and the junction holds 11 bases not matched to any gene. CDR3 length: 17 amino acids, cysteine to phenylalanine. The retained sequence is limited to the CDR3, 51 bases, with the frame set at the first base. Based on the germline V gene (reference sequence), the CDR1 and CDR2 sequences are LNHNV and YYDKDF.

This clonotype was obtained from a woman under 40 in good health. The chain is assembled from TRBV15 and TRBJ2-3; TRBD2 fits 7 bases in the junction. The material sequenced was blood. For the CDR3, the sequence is CATSHWGGAVSTDTQYF. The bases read TGTGCCACCAGCCATTGGGGGGGAGCCGTTAGCACAGATACGCAGTATTTT.